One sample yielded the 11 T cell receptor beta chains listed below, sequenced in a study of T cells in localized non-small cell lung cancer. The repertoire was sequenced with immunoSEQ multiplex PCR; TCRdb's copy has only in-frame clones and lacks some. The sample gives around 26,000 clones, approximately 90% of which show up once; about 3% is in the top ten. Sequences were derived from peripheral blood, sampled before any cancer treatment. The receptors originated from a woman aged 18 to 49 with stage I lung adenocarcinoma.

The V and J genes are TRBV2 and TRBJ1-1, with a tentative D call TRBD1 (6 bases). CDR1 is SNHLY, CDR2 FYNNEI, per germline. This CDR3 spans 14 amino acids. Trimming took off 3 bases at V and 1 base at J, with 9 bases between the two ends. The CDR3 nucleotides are TGTGCCAGCAGTGATCAGGGGACGAACACTGAAGCTTTCTTT. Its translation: CASSDQGTNTEAFF.

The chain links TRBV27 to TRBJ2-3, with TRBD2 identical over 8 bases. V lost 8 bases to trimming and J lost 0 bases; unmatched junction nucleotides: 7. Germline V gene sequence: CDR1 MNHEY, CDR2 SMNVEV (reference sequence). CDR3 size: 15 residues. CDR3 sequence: CASGLSGASTDTQYF. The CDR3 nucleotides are TGTGCCAGCGGTCTTAGCGGGGCTAGCACAGATACGCAGTATTTT.

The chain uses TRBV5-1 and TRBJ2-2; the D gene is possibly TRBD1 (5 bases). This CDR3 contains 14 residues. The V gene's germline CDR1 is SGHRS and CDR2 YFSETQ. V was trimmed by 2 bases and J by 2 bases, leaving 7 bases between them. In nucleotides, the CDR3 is TGCGCCAGCAGCTTTGACAGCAACACCGGGGAGCTGTTTTTT. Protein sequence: CASSFDSNTGELFF.

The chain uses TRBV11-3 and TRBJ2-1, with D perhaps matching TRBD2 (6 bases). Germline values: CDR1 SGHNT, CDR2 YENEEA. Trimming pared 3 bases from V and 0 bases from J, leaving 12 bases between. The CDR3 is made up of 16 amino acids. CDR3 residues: CASSLVSGPSYNEQFF. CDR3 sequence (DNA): TGTGCCAGCAGCTTGGTAAGCGGGCCCTCCTACAATGAGCAGTTCTTC.

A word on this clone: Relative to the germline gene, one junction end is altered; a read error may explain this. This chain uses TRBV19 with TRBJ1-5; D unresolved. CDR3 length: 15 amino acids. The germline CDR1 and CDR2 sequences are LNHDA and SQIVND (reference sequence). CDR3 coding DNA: TGTGCCAGCAGTAGGCTACTGAGGCGCAATCAGCCCCAGCATTTT. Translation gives CASSRLLRRNQPQHF.

Here the CDR3 reads CASYRHPNTEAFF. The CDR3 bases are TGTGCCAGTTACAGGCACCCAAACACTGAAGCTTTCTTT. The V gene is TRBV19, the J gene TRBJ1-1; TRBD1 might be the D (5 bases). There are 13 residues in the CDR3. The germline V gene encodes CDR1 LNHDA and CDR2 SQIVND (reference sequence). Deletions cut 8 bases from V and 2 bases from J, with 12 bases between.

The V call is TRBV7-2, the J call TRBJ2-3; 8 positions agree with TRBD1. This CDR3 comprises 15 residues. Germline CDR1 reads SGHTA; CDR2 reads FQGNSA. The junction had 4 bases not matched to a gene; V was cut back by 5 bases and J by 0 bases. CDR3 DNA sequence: TGTGCCAGCAGCACCGGGACAGGAAGCACAGATACGCAGTATTTT. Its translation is CASSTGTGSTDTQYF.

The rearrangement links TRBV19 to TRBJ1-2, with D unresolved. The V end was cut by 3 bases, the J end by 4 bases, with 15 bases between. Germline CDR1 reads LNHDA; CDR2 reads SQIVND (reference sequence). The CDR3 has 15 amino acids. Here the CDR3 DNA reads TGTGCCAGTAGTATGAAGGTTGGACGCGGCTATGGCTACACCTTC. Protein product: CASSMKVGRGYGYTF.

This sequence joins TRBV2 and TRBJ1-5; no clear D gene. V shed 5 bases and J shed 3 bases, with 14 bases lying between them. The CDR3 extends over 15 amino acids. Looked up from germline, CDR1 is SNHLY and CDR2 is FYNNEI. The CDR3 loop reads CASSWKPSPNQPQHF. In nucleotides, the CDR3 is TGTGCCAGCAGTTGGAAACCCTCTCCCAATCAGCCCCAGCATTTT.

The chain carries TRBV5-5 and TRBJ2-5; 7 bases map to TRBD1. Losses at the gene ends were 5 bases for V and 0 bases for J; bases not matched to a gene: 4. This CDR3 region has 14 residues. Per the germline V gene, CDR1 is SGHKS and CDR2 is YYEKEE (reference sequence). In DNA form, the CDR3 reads TGTGCCAGCAGTTACAGGGGAGACCAAGAGACCCAGTACTTC. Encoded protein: CASSYRGDQETQYF.

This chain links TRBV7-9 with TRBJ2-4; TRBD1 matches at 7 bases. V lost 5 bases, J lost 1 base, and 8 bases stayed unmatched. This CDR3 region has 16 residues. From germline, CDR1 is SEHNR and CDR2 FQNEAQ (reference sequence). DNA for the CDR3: TGTGCCAGCAGCCCTAGACAGGGCTTCGCCAAAAACATTCAGTACTTC. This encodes CASSPRQGFAKNIQYF.